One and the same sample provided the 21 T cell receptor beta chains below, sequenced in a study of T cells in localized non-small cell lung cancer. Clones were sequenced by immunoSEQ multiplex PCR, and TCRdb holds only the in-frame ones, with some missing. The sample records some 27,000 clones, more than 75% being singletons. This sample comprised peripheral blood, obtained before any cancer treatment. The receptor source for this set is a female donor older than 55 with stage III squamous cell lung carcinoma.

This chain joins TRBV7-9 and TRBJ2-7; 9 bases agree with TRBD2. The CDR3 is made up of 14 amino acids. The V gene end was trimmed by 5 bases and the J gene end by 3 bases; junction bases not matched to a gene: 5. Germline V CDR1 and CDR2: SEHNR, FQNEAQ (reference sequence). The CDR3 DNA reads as TGTGCCAGCAGCCCGGGACTAGCTGACTACGAGCAGTACTTC. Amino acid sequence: CASSPGLADYEQYF.

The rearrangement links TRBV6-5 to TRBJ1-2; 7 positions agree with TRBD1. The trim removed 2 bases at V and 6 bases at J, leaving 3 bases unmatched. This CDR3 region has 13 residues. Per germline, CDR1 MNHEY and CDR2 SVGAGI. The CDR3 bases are TGTGCCAGCAGTTACAGGGGGCAGGATGGCTACACCTTC. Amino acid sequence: CASSYRGQDGYTF.

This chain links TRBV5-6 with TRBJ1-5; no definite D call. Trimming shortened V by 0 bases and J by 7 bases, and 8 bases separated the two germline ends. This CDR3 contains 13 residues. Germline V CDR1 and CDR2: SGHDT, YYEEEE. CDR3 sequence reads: CASSLGARQPQHF. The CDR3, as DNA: TGTGCCAGCAGCTTGGGGGCGAGACAGCCCCAGCATTTT.

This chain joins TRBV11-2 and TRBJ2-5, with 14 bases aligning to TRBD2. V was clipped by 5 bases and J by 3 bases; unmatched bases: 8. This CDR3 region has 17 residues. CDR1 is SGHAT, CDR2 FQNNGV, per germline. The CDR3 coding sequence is TGTGCCAGCAGCGCCCGGGGACTAGCGGGAGAAAAAGAGACCCAGTACTTC. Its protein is CASSARGLAGEKETQYF.

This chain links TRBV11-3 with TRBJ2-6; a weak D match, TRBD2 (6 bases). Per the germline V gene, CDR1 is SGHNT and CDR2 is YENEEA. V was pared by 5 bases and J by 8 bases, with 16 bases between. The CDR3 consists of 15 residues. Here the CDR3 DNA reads TGTGCCAGCAGCCCGGGTGGAGGGCGGTCCAACGTCCTGACTTTC. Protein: CASSPGGGRSNVLTF. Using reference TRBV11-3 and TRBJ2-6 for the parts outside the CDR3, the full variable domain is EAGVVQSPRYKIIEKKQPVAFWCNPISGHNTLYWYLQNLGQGPELLIRYENEEAVDDSQLPKDRFSAERLKGVDSTLKIQPAELGDSAVYLCASSPGGGRSNVLTFGAGSRLTVL.

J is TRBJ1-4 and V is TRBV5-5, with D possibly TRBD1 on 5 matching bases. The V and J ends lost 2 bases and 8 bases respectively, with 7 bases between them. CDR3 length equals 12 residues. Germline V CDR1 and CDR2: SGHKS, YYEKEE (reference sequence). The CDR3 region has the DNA TGTGCCAGCAGCTTCGGGGGGGAAAAACTGTTTTTT. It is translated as CASSFGGEKLFF.

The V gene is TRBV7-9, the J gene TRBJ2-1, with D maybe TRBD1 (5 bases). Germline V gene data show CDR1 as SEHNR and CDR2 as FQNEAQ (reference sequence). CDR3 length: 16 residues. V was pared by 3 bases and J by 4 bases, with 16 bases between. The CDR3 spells CASSFSGRALYNEQFF. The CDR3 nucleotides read TGTGCCAGCAGCTTTTCGGGCAGGGCCCTTTACAATGAGCAGTTCTTC.

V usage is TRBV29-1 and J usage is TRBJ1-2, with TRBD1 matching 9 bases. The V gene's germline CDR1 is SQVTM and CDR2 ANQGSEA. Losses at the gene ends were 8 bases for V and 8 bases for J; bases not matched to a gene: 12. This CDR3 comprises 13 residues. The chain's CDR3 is CSFNPGQGFGYTF. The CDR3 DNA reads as TGCAGCTTTAACCCGGGACAGGGTTTCGGCTACACCTTC.

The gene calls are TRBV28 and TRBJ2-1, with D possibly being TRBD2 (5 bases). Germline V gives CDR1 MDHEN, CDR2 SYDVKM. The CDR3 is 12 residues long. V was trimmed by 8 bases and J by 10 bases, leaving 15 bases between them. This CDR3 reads CASLMTAGEQFF. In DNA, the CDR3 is TGTGCCAGCCTGATGACTGCGGGCGAGCAGTTCTTC.

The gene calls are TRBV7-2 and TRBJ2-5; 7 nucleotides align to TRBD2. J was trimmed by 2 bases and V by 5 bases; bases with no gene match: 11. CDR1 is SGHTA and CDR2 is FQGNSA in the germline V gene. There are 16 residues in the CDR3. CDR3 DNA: TGTGCCAGCAGCCCTAGCGGCAGCGTCCTACAAGAGACCCAGTACTTC. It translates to CASSPSGSVLQETQYF.

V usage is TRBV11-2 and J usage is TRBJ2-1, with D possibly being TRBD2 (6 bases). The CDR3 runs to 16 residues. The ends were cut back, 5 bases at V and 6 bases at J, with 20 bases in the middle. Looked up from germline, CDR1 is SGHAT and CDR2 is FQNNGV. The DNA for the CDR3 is TGTGCCAGCAGCCCAAGGTTGGCGGGGACGGGCAATGAGCAGTTCTTC. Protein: CASSPRLAGTGNEQFF.

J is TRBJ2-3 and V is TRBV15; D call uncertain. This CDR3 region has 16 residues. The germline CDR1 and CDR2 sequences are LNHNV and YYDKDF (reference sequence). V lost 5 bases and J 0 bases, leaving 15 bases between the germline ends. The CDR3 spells CATSRRRFTSTDTQYF. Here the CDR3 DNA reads TGTGCCACCAGCCGGCGCAGGTTCACTAGCACAGATACGCAGTATTTT.

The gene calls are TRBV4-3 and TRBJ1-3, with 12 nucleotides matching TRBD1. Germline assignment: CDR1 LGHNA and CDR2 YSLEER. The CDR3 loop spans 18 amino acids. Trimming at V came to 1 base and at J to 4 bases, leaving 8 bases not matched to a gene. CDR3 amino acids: CASSQGAGQGARGNTIYF. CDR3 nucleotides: TGCGCCAGCAGCCAAGGGGCGGGACAGGGGGCGAGAGGAAACACCATATATTTT.

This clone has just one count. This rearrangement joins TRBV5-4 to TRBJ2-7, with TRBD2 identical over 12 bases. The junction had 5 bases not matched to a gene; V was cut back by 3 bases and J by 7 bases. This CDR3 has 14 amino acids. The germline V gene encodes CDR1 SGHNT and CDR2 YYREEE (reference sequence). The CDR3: CASSSRTSGEEQYF. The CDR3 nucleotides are TGTGCCAGCAGCTCGCGGACTAGCGGGGAGGAGCAGTACTTC.

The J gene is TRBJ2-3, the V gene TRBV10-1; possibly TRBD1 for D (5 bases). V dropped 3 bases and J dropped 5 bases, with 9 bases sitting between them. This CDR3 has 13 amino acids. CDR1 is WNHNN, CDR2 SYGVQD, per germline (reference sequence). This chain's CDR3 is CASSEVRVDTQYF. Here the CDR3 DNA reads TGCGCCAGCAGTGAAGTCAGGGTAGATACGCAGTATTTT.

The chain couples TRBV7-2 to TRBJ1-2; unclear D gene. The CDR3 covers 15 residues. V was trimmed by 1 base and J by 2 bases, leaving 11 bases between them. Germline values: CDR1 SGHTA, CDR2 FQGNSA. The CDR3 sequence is CASSLEWQPNYGYTF. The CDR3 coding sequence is TGTGCCAGCAGCTTAGAGTGGCAGCCGAACTATGGCTACACCTTC.

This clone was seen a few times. The CDR3 bases are TGTGCCAGCCAGCCACAGCGGGGGGGTAGCCATGAGCAGTTCTTC. It is translated as CASQPQRGGSHEQFF. The chain combines TRBV28 with TRBJ2-1; 10 bases match TRBD2. The CDR3 loop spans 15 amino acids. Germline lookup yields CDR1 MDHEN and CDR2 SYDVKM. J was trimmed by 8 bases and V by 8 bases; bases with no gene match: 12. Looking up the rest from reference TRBV28 and TRBJ2-1 gives the full variable domain: DVKVTQSSRYLVKRTGEKVFLECVQDMDHENMFWYRQDPGLGLRLIYFSYDVKMKEKGDIPEGYSVSREKKERFSLILESASTNQTSMYLCASQPQRGGSHEQFFGPGTRLTVL.

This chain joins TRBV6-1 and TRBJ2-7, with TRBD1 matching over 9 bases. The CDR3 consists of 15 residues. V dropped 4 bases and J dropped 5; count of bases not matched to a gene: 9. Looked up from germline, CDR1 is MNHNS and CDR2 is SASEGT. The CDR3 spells CASSGIGTGRDEQYF. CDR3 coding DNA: TGTGCCAGCAGTGGGATCGGGACAGGGAGGGACGAGCAGTACTTC.

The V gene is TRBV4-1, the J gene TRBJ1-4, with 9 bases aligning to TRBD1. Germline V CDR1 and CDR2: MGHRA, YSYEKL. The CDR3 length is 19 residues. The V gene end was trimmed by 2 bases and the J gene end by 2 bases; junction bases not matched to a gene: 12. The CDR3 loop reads CASSQRTGDRGVTNEKLFF. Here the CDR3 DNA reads TGCGCCAGCAGCCAACGGACAGGGGATAGAGGGGTTACTAATGAAAAACTGTTTTTT.

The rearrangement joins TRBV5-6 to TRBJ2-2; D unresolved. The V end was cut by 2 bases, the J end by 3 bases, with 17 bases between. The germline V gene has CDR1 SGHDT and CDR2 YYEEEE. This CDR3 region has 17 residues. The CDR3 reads CASSLWGRAIHTGELFF. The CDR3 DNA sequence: TGTGCCAGCAGCTTATGGGGTAGGGCTATACACACCGGGGAGCTGTTTTTT.

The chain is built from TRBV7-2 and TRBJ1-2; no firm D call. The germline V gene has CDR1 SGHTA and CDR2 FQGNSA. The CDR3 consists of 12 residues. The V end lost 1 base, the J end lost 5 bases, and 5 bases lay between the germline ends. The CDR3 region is CASSLETYGYTF. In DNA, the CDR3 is TGTGCCAGCAGCTTAGAGACATATGGCTACACCTTC.